This T cell receptor (beta chain) is drawn from a study of blood T cell repertoires in COVID-19. Study information: Acute-phase and convalescent COVID-19 samples originated in the United States, Italy and Spain. In each case, the material was cDNA or gDNA derived from T cells, B-cell-depleted T cells, or PBMCs.

From germline, CDR1 is SGHTA and CDR2 FQGNSA. Trimming took off 4 bases at V and 2 bases at J, with 12 bases between the two ends. The CDR3 sequence is 14 residues long. Under the authors' procedure: For nucleated cells, counts were estimated from reference gene primer amplification. Only in-frame clones appear in the TCRdb table, and some are missing; sequencing was by immunoSEQ multiplex PCR. V and J calls plus clone size are reproduced from that table; the DNA served to infer D and trimming. This table holds fewer than 150,000 clones, roughly four fifths found once. The chain couples TRBV7-2 to TRBJ2-7; a weak D match, TRBD1 (5 bases). The receptor was derived from a human donor in a cohort sampled during active COVID-19. The specimen sequenced was peripheral blood. The CDR3 sequence is CASSSSQGPYEQYF. Written as DNA, the CDR3 is TGTGCCAGCAGCTCTTCCCAGGGCCCCTACGAGCAGTACTTC.